The rows below give T cell receptor beta chains drawn from one sample of a study of blood T cell repertoires in COVID-19. The table came from immunoSEQ multiplex PCR; TCRdb's copy has only in-frame clones and leaves some out. The table has roughly 160,000 clones, just over 90% seen once; the top ten hold approximately 5%. The sample taken for sequencing was peripheral blood. These receptors came from a man younger than 35 with COVID-19, enrolled during active disease. The CDR3 runs from the conserved cysteine through the conserved F or W. The order of the fields is clone size, D gene, J gene, V gene, CDR3 DNA, CDR3 protein. A D gene is named only where the DNA matches it firmly. Clone size, where shown, is once, few, many, or a class for clones that have expanded.

size: NA
D: NA
J: TRBJ2-2
V: TRBV9
DNA: TGTGCCAGCAGCGCTAAACTCATTAGAGGAACGAACACCGGGGAGCTGTTTTTT
CDR3: CASSAKLIRGTNTGELFF

size: NA
D: NA
J: TRBJ2-1
V: TRBV9
DNA: TGTGCCACCGCGCGGGGTCCCTACAATGAGCAGTTCTTC
CDR3: CATARGPYNEQFF

size: NA
D: NA
J: TRBJ1-1
V: TRBV5-1
DNA: TGCGCCAGCAGCTTTGGTGACACATATGAAGCTTTCTTT
CDR3: CASSFGDTYEAFF

size: few
D: TRBD2
J: TRBJ2-1
V: TRBV7-6
DNA: TGTGCCAGCAGCTCCCGGACTAGCGGCTCCTACAATGAGCAGTTCTTC
CDR3: CASSSRTSGSYNEQFF

size: NA
D: TRBD1
J: TRBJ2-1
V: TRBV14
DNA: TGTGCCAGCAGCAAATGGACAGGGGGCCTCTCCTACAATGAGCAGTTCTTC
CDR3: CASSKWTGGLSYNEQFF

size: NA
D: NA
J: TRBJ2-7
V: TRBV27
DNA: TGTGCCAGCAGTTTTACCCGCAGGGGACACGAGCAGTACTTC
CDR3: CASSFTRRGHEQYF

size: NA
D: NA
J: TRBJ1-6
V: TRBV7-9
DNA: TGTGCCAGCAGCTTAGCTTCCAGACAGCCCCTCCACTTT
CDR3: CASSLASRQPLHF

size: few
D: NA
J: TRBJ2-1
V: TRBV30
DNA: TGTGCCTCCTTCCCAGGAAAGAAAGGTGAGCAGTTCTTC
CDR3: CASFPGKKGEQFF

size: NA
D: NA
J: TRBJ1-1
V: TRBV28
DNA: TGTGCCAGCAGTTTACCCCCACAAGACAGGAGAATTATGAACACTGAAGCTTTCTTT
CDR3: CASSLPPQDRRIMNTEAFF

size: NA
D: NA
J: TRBJ2-7
V: TRBV28
DNA: TGTGCCAGCAGTCGGGGGGAGCAGTACTTC
CDR3: CASSRGEQYF

size: NA
D: NA
J: TRBJ1-6
V: TRBV28
DNA: TGTGCCAGCAGTTGGGAGGCGGTAGCCTATAATTCACCCCTCCACTTT
CDR3: CASSWEAVAYNSPLHF

size: NA
D: TRBD1
J: TRBJ1-5
V: TRBV6-2/TRBV6-3
DNA: TGTGCCAGCAGTTACTGGGACAGGGTGGATCAGCCCCAGCATTTT
CDR3: CASSYWDRVDQPQHF

size: NA
D: NA
J: TRBJ1-1
V: TRBV27
DNA: TGTGCCAGCAGTTCGCCCTCATTGTTAGAGGACTCTACTGAAGCTTTCTTT
CDR3: CASSSPSLLEDSTEAFF

size: once
D: NA
J: TRBJ2-1
V: TRBV28
DNA: TGTGCCAGCAGTCAACCGACAGGCCTCTACAATGAGCAGTTCTTC
CDR3: CASSQPTGLYNEQFF

size: NA
D: NA
J: TRBJ1-2
V: TRBV7-9
DNA: TGTGCCAGCAGCTTAGGGGAGATGGTTGGGACCTTC
CDR3: CASSLGEMVGTF

size: NA
D: NA
J: TRBJ2-2
V: TRBV28
DNA: TGTGCCAGCAGTCCGAACAGGGATAACACCGGGGAGCTGTTTTTT
CDR3: CASSPNRDNTGELFF

size: NA
D: TRBD1
J: TRBJ2-7
V: TRBV5-4
DNA: TGTGCCAGCAGCCCTCAGACAGGGGGCCAGGTGGACGAGCAGTACTTC
CDR3: CASSPQTGGQVDEQYF

size: NA
D: TRBD2
J: TRBJ2-1
V: TRBV4-1
DNA: TGCGCCAGCAGCCAAGGCTTAATAGCGGGAGGATTTTACAATGAGCAGTTCTTC
CDR3: CASSQGLIAGGFYNEQFF